This T cell receptor beta chain was sequenced during a study of cytomegalovirus exposure and HLA in healthy donors. General study findings and limits: TCR beta chains associated with HLA were, in a later analysis, more clonally expanded than equally common others. Listed as cytomegalovirus-associated were 150 or so TCR beta chains. In a later analysis, common viral pathogens appeared linked to several of the most significant clusters. Upon later analysis, TCR association rates were observed to vary by HLA locus, being highest for DRB1 and lowest for HLA-C.

Both 60 Vbeta primers and 13 Jbeta primers went into the PCR. Method: immunoSEQ multiplex PCR; TCRdb's copy keeps in-frame clones and lacks some. The sample includes about 95,000 clones, about three quarters of them seen just once. On this clone: The target antigen is unknown.

This CDR3 spans 13 amino acids. Trimming took off 4 bases at V and 5 bases at J, with 12 bases between the two ends. Per germline, CDR1 SGHDT and CDR2 YYEEEE. The chain employs TRBV5-6 and TRBJ2-5; D may be TRBD2 (5 bases). This TCR was sampled from a man aged 60-69 years in good health and CMV-seronegative. The sample taken for sequencing was PBMCs. The CDR3 DNA follows: TGTGCCAGCAGCAGGACGGAGGCGGAGACCCAGTACTTC. As protein: CASSRTEAETQYF.